This TCR beta chain was observed in a study of blood T cell repertoires in COVID-19. About the research overall: The United States, Italy and Spain were the sources of the acute and convalescent COVID-19 samples. Nucleic acid was either cDNA or gDNA, and it came from T cells, B-cell-depleted T cells, or PBMCs.

The CDR3 sequence is 13 residues long. V dropped 5 bases and J dropped 8; count of bases not matched to a gene: 6. Per the germline V gene, CDR1 is SEHNR and CDR2 is FQNEAQ (reference sequence). Per the original data handling: Nucleated cell counts were estimated from reference gene primer amplification. Here immunoSEQ multiplex PCR was the method, and the copy in TCRdb shows in-frame clones only, minus some. D and trimming were read from the DNA, whereas the V and J calls and clone size are those reported in that table. Seen here are around 300,000 clones, around 87% observed once, and the top ten hold approximately 5%.

The sequenced sample consisted of PBMCs or T cells enriched from blood (not recorded which). The sequence derives from a young woman who had recovered from COVID-19. The chain employs TRBV7-9 and TRBJ1-2; 9 bases fit TRBD1. The CDR3 protein is CASSRDRVQGYTF. The CDR3 coding sequence is TGTGCCAGCAGCCGGGACAGGGTACAAGGCTACACCTTC.